This entry is about one T cell receptor beta chain. Its antigen is unknown. Between the trimmed V and J ends, which lost 9 bases and 10 bases, there was a span of 7 bases. The CDR3 spans 9 residues. Germline lookup yields CDR1 WNHNN and CDR2 SYGVQD (reference sequence). The data originate from a study of T cell responses to AZD1222 COVID-19 vaccine. Study results and caveats: Of the AZD1222 recipients, only five to seven were seropositive at baseline. Unmutated variant regions reportedly attract nearly half of all spike-specific TCRs. There were vaccine-associated CD4 TCRs across spike, dominant at 160-218 and 743-854.

TCRdb keeps only in-frame clones here, not all; method: immunoSEQ multiplex PCR. The sample contains approximately 60,000 clones, around 75% of which appear only once. V usage is TRBV10-1 and J usage is TRBJ2-1; no definite D call. This receptor was taken from an adult in good health. This specimen was peripheral blood, taken on day 0 of AZD1222 vaccination. The CDR3 reads CARLSEQFF. The CDR3 DNA reads as TGCGCCAGACTATCAGAGCAGTTCTTC.